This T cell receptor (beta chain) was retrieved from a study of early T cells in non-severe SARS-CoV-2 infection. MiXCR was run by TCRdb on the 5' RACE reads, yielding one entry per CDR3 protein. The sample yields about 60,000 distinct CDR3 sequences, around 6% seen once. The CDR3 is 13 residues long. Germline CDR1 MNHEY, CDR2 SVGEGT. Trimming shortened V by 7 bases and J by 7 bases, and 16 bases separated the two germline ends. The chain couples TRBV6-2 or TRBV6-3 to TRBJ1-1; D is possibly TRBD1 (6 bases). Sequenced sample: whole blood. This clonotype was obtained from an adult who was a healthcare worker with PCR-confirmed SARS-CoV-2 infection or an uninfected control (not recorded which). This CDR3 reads CASKPSGTFEAFF. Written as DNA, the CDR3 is TGTGCCAGCAAGCCTTCCGGGACATTTGAAGCTTTCTTT.